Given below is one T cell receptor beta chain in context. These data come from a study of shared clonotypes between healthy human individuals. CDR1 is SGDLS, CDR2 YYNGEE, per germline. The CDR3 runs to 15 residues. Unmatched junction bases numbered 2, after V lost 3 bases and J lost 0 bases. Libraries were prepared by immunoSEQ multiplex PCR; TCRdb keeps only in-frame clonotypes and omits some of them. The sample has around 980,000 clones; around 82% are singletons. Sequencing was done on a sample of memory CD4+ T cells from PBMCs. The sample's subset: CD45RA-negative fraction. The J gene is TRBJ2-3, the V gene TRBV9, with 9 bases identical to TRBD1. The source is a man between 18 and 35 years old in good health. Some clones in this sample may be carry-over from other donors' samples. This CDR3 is CASSAGTGSTDTQYF. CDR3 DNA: TGTGCCAGCAGCGCGGGGACAGGGAGCACAGATACGCAGTATTTT.